The 25 T cell receptor beta chains reported below all come from one sample, sequenced in a study of blood T cell repertoires in COVID-19. The table came from immunoSEQ multiplex PCR; TCRdb's copy has only in-frame clones and leaves some out. The sample includes a few hundred thousand clones, 87% of them seen just once. Sequenced input: PBMCs or T cells enriched from blood (not recorded which). These receptors were collected from a woman aged 50 to 60 who had recovered from COVID-19.

V gene TRBV28 combines with J gene TRBJ1-4; 9 bases fit TRBD1. This CDR3 spans 17 amino acids. The germline V gene has CDR1 MDHEN and CDR2 SYDVKM. The ends lost 8 bases at V and 5 bases at J; junction bases unmatched: 15. The CDR3 bases are TGTGCCAGCTATAGGAACAGGGGGCCCGGAAAGAATGAAAAACTGTTTTTT. It yields the protein CASYRNRGPGKNEKLFF.

The rearrangement links TRBV18 to TRBJ2-3, with D unclear. Trimming took off 5 bases at V and 4 bases at J, with 10 bases between the two ends. In germline, CDR1 is KGHSH, CDR2 LQKENI. The CDR3 is 13 amino acids. The CDR3: CASSSAEADTQYF. CDR3 coding DNA: TGTGCCAGCTCATCCGCCGAGGCAGATACGCAGTATTTT. Filled out from reference TRBV18 and TRBJ2-3, the complete variable domain reads NAGVMQNPRHLVRRRGQEARLRCSPMKGHSHVYWYRQLPEEGLKFMVYLQKENIIDESGMPKERFSAEFPKEGPSILRIQQVVRGDSAAYFCASSSAEADTQYFGPGTRLTVL.

The chain combines TRBV5-8 with TRBJ2-3; 7 bases fit TRBD2. Germline CDR1 is SGHTS and CDR2 is YDEGEE. After removal of 4 bases from V and 2 bases from J, the junction contained 10 bases not matched to a gene. The CDR3 covers 16 residues. CDR3 amino acids: CASSSARDYTTDTQYF. For the CDR3, the DNA is TGTGCCAGCAGCAGCGCCCGGGACTACACCACAGATACGCAGTATTTT.

The gene calls are TRBV5-1 and TRBJ1-2; D remains ambiguous. This CDR3 spans 13 amino acids. The germline V gene encodes CDR1 SGHRS and CDR2 YFSETQ. V lost 0 bases to trimming and J lost 3 bases, with 6 bases between them. In nucleotides, the CDR3 is TGCGCCAGCAGCTTGGGTCCTGACTATGGCTACACCTTC. Encoded protein: CASSLGPDYGYTF.

This sequence joins TRBV2 and TRBJ2-6; perhaps TRBD2 as D (6 bases). Germline-derived CDR1 and CDR2 are SNHLY and FYNNEI. Deletions cut 6 bases from V and 4 bases from J, with 16 bases between. CDR3 size: 16 residues. The CDR3 spells CASSRDSGSGANVLTF. The CDR3 DNA sequence: TGTGCCAGCAGCCGGGACTCCGGGTCGGGGGCCAACGTCCTGACTTTC.

V usage is TRBV2 and J usage is TRBJ2-1; TRBD2 aligns across 7 bases. The CDR3 loop spans 13 amino acids. Unmatched junction bases numbered 3, after V lost 10 bases and J lost 0 bases. Germline V gene lookup returns CDR1 SNHLY and CDR2 FYNNEI. CDR3 nucleotides: TGTGCCACATTAGCGGGCTCCTACAATGAGCAGTTCTTC. Translated, it gives CATLAGSYNEQFF.

This rearrangement joins TRBV2 to TRBJ1-1, with unresolved D. From germline, CDR1 is SNHLY and CDR2 FYNNEI. With 6 bases removed from V and 5 bases from J, the gap between germline ends came to 16 bases. The CDR3 runs to 14 residues. The CDR3 DNA reads TGTGCCAGCAGGAGGACGGTGGGGAGAACTGAAGCTTTCTTT. Translation gives CASRRTVGRTEAFF.

The chain has TRBV2 and TRBJ2-6; maybe TRBD1 (5 bases). The germline V gene has CDR1 SNHLY and CDR2 FYNNEI. The CDR3 covers 15 residues. Trimming took off 6 bases at V and 0 bases at J, with 9 bases between the two ends. The CDR3 region is CASSGDSSGANVLTF. The CDR3 bases are TGTGCCAGCAGCGGCGACAGCTCTGGGGCCAACGTCCTGACTTTC.

The chain uses TRBV30 and TRBJ1-1, with TRBD1 identical over 8 bases. Germline assignment: CDR1 GTSNPN and CDR2 SVGIG (reference sequence). The CDR3 spans 13 residues. J lost 6 bases, V lost 0 bases, and 3 bases had no gene match. The CDR3 loop reads CAWSVTQGAEAFF. CDR3 sequence (DNA): TGTGCCTGGAGTGTGACACAGGGGGCTGAAGCTTTCTTT.

The J gene is TRBJ2-3, the V gene TRBV7-2; TRBD2 is a possible D gene (6 bases). The V end lost 1 base, the J end lost 2 bases, and 13 bases lay between the germline ends. CDR3 length equals 16 residues. Germline CDR1 and CDR2: SGHTA and FQGNSA. CDR3 sequence: CASSLGRGANTDTQYF. As DNA, the CDR3 is TGTGCCAGCAGCTTAGGGCGGGGCGCAAACACAGATACGCAGTATTTT. Full variable domain (rest looked up from reference TRBV7-2 and TRBJ2-3): GAGVSQSPSNKVTEKGKDVELRCDPISGHTALYWYRQSLGQGLEFLIYFQGNSAPDKSGLPSDRFSAERTGGSVSTLTIQRTQQEDSAVYLCASSLGRGANTDTQYFGPGTRLTVL.

The chain employs TRBV19 and TRBJ1-2, with a tentative D call TRBD1 (6 bases). Per the germline V gene, CDR1 is LNHDA and CDR2 is SQIVND (reference sequence). V was clipped by 9 bases and J by 8 bases, with 25 bases between them. CDR3 length: 15 residues. In DNA, the CDR3 is TGTGCCAGCAAGGCAACAGGGATTGGTATGACCGGCTACACCTTC. The encoded protein is CASKATGIGMTGYTF.

The chain uses TRBV5-1 and TRBJ1-2, with a possible D match to TRBD1 (6 bases). V shed 3 bases and J shed 4 bases, with 22 bases lying between them. The CDR3 is made up of 17 amino acids. Germline CDR1 reads SGHRS; CDR2 reads YFSETQ. In DNA, the CDR3 is TGCGCCAGCAGCTGGGTAAAGGAGACAGGTGCGCCCTATGGCTACACCTTC. This gives the protein CASSWVKETGAPYGYTF.

The chain employs TRBV7-2 and TRBJ1-2; no reliable D call. The V gene's germline CDR1 is SGHTA and CDR2 FQGNSA. This CDR3 contains 13 residues. Between the trimmed V and J ends, which lost 3 bases and 0 bases, there was a span of 5 bases. The CDR3 protein is CASSFQSNYGYTF. DNA of the CDR3: TGTGCCAGCAGCTTCCAGTCTAACTATGGCTACACCTTC.

V and J are TRBV27 and TRBJ2-1; D may be TRBD2 (6 bases). With 2 bases removed from V and 2 bases from J, the gap between germline ends came to 10 bases. This CDR3 spans 15 amino acids. Germline CDR1 MNHEY, CDR2 SMNVEV (reference sequence). The CDR3 bases are TGTGCCAGCAGTTTAGCGGGGCTTCCCTACAATGAGCAGTTCTTC. Translation: CASSLAGLPYNEQFF.

This clone was observed a single time. This chain joins TRBV28 and TRBJ1-6; TRBD1 aligns across 11 bases. Germline CDR1 MDHEN, CDR2 SYDVKM. V gave up 2 bases and J gave up 6 bases; unmatched junction bases: 3. The CDR3 spans 16 residues. DNA for the CDR3: TGTGCCAGCAGTTTAAGCGGACAGGGGGCTAATTCACCCCTCCACTTT. It encodes CASSLSGQGANSPLHF.

CDR3 DNA sequence: TGTGCCAGCAGTATCGGACGGGGCACTGAAGCTTTCTTT. It encodes CASSIGRGTEAFF. V is TRBV12-3 or TRBV12-4 and J is TRBJ1-1; D not certain. The CDR3 loop spans 13 amino acids. V was cut by 5 bases and J by 4 bases, with 11 bases left in between.

The chain recombines TRBV5-1 with TRBJ2-7; no firm D call. The CDR3 has 13 residues. Germline values: CDR1 SGHRS, CDR2 YFSETQ. Trimming took 0 bases from V and 3 from J, leaving 7 bases between them. CDR3 loop: CASSLESRYEQYF. CDR3 DNA: TGCGCCAGCAGCTTGGAGAGCCGCTACGAGCAGTACTTC.

V is TRBV6-2 or TRBV6-3 and J is TRBJ1-1; 9 nucleotides agree with TRBD1. CDR1 is MNHEY, CDR2 SVGEGT, per germline. V lost 0 bases, J lost 6 bases, and 8 bases stayed unmatched. The CDR3 is 16 residues long. The CDR3 region has the DNA TGTGCCAGCAGTTACTCCACAGGGGGCTGGTCTCCTGAAGCTTTCTTT. Its translation is CASSYSTGGWSPEAFF.

V is TRBV5-1 and J is TRBJ2-2; 11 bases agree with TRBD2. The V gene's germline CDR1 is SGHRS and CDR2 YFSETQ. CDR3 length: 16 amino acids. V lost 4 bases to trimming and J lost 4 bases; unmatched junction nucleotides: 6. CDR3: CASSLLAGGPTGELFF. CDR3 nucleotide sequence: TGCGCCAGCAGCCTGCTAGCGGGGGGACCCACCGGGGAGCTGTTTTTT.

The chain joins TRBV10-3 to TRBJ1-5; 8 bases map to TRBD1. With V trimmed by 4 bases and J by 3 bases, 2 bases remained unmatched. Germline CDR1 and CDR2: ENHRY and SYGVKD. This CDR3 region has 14 residues. The CDR3 nucleotides read TGTGCCATCAGTGGGACAGGGTACAATCAGCCCCAGCATTTT. It codes for CAISGTGYNQPQHF.

In its sample, this clone was seen a few times. The rearrangement joins TRBV4-2 to TRBJ1-1, with 7 bases aligning to TRBD1. CDR3 length: 15 residues. Losses at the gene ends were 7 bases for V and 6 bases for J; bases not matched to a gene: 14. Per the germline V gene, CDR1 is LGHNA and CDR2 is YNFKEQ. The CDR3 region has the DNA TGTGCCAGCATGATCATAGGGGGCCGGGCTCCTGAAGCTTTCTTT. Translation: CASMIIGGRAPEAFF.

V usage is TRBV28 and J usage is TRBJ1-5, with TRBD1 identical over 9 bases. CDR1 and CDR2 from the germline V gene are MDHEN and SYDVKM. The CDR3 runs 19 residues. The trim removed 5 bases at V and 5 bases at J, leaving 19 bases unmatched. CDR3 region: CASSGTGQGSFYGYQPQHF. The CDR3 nucleotides read TGTGCCAGCAGTGGGACAGGACAGGGGTCATTTTATGGCTATCAGCCCCAGCATTTT. Looking up the rest from reference TRBV28 and TRBJ1-5 gives the full variable domain: DVKVTQSSRYLVKRTGEKVFLECVQDMDHENMFWYRQDPGLGLRLIYFSYDVKMKEKGDIPEGYSVSREKKERFSLILESASTNQTSMYLCASSGTGQGSFYGYQPQHFGDGTRLSIL.

The chain uses TRBV7-2 and TRBJ1-2; D unresolved. The CDR3 is made up of 14 amino acids. The germline V gene has CDR1 SGHTA and CDR2 FQGNSA. V lost 2 bases and J 2 bases, leaving 9 bases between the germline ends. The DNA of the CDR3 is TGTGCCAGCAGCTTAACCCAGACAAACTATGGCTACACCTTC. Translation gives CASSLTQTNYGYTF.

CDR3 sequence: CASGESPGHKNTEAFF. CDR3 nucleotide sequence: TGCGCCAGCGGAGAATCCCCGGGACACAAAAACACTGAAGCTTTCTTT. V gene TRBV5-1 combines with J gene TRBJ1-1, with a weak D call TRBD1 (6 bases). Deletions cut 7 bases from V and 2 bases from J, with 21 bases between. Germline V gives CDR1 SGHRS, CDR2 YFSETQ. This CDR3 has 16 residues.

This clone was found once. This chain links TRBV7-8 with TRBJ1-2; a possible D gene is TRBD1 (6 bases). This CDR3 has 16 residues. Trimming shortened V by 4 bases and J by 8 bases, and 23 bases separated the two germline ends. Germline CDR1 reads SGHVS; CDR2 reads FQNEAQ. CDR3 bases: TGTGCCAGCAGCTCCCGAATACAGGGCGCTTCGGAAGGCTACACCTTC. It specifies CASSSRIQGASEGYTF.